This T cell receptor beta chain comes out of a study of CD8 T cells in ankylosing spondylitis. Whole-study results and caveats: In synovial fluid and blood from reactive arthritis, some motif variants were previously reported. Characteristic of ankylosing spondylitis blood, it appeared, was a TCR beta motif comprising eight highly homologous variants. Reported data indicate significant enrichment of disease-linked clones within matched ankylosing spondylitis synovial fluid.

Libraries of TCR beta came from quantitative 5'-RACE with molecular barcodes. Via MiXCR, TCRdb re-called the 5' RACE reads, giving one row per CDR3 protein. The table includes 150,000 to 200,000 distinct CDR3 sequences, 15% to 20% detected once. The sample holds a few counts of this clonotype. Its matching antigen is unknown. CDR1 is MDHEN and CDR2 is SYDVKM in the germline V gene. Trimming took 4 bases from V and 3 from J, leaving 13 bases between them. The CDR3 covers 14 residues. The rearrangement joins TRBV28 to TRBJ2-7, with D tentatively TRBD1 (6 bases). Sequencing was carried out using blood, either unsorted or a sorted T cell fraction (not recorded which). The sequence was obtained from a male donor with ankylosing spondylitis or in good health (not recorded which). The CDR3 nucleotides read TGTGCCAGCAGTTCCTTGGACAGAATCTACGAGCAGTACTTC. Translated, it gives CASSSLDRIYEQYF. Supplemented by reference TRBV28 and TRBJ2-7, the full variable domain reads DVKVTQSSRYLVKRTGEKVFLECVQDMDHENMFWYRQDPGLGLRLIYFSYDVKMKEKGDIPEGYSVSREKKERFSLILESASTNQTSMYLCASSSLDRIYEQYFGPGTRLTVT.